This T cell receptor beta chain was found in a study of blood T cell repertoires in COVID-19. Here immunoSEQ multiplex PCR was the method, and the copy in TCRdb shows in-frame clones only, minus some. The repertoire consists of around 300,000 clones, with roughly 90% occurring once and the leading ten covering more than 0.95%. What the recovered Cohort 3 donors had was two negative PCRs, clearance, or symptom resolution. This CDR3 is built from 14 residues. Germline CDR1 MNHEY, CDR2 SMNVEV (reference sequence). Trimming removed 10 bases at V and 4 bases at J, with 19 bases between. Sequenced material: PBMCs or T cells enriched from blood (not recorded which). The clonotype was recovered from a woman aged 25 to 39 who had recovered from COVID-19. The V and J genes are TRBV27 and TRBJ1-2; tentatively, D is TRBD1 (6 bases). In DNA form, the CDR3 reads TGTGCCACCTCGTCTTTGGACAGAGGCTATGGCTACACCTTC. Protein sequence: CATSSLDRGYGYTF.